A selection of T cell receptor beta chains follows, all from one sample in a study of response to subunit inactivated influenza vaccine. TCRdb redid the calling of the RT-PCR reads with MiXCR, one entry per CDR3 protein. The repertoire holds approximately 570,000 distinct CDR3 sequences, around 8% seen once, with over 10% in the top ten. Sequenced here: PBMCs from blood, sampled less than 30 months after vaccination. The receptors were gathered from a man aged 50 to 69 who received an inactivated influenza vaccine. Each CDR3 is given with its conserved first and last residue. The order of the fields is J gene, clone size, D gene, V gene, CDR3 protein, CDR3 DNA. D genes are given only for firm matches. The size entry is marked missing in some rows and otherwise reads once, few, many or a size class.

>TRBJ1-2|few|.|TRBV7-9
CASSGRGMGANYGYTF
TGTGCCAGCAGCGGCAGGGGCATGGGGGCTAACTATGGCTACACCTTC
>TRBJ1-2|few|.|TRBV6-1
CASSEATGRINYGYTF
TGTGCCAGCAGTGAAGCCACGGGAAGGATTAACTATGGCTACACCTTC
>TRBJ2-3|few|.|TRBV20-1
CSASANTDTQYF
TGCAGTGCTAGTGCCAACACAGATACGCAGTATTTT
>TRBJ1-2|.|TRBD1|TRBV7-8
CASGGRGQIYGYTF
TGTGCCAGCGGAGGGAGGGGACAGATCTATGGCTACACCTTC
>TRBJ2-2|few|.|TRBV10-3
CAISEGGGRGTGELFF
TGTGCCATCAGTGAAGGAGGAGGGAGAGGTACCGGGGAGCTGTTTTTT
>TRBJ2-7|many|TRBD1|TRBV5-1
CASSSLAGQGGEQYF
TGCGCCAGCAGCTCCCTCGCGGGACAGGGGGGCGAGCAGTACTTC
>TRBJ2-7|few|TRBD2|TRBV3-1
CASSPGGAAYEQYF
TGTGCCAGCAGCCCCGGGGGGGCGGCCTACGAGCAGTACTTC
>TRBJ1-4|few|.|TRBV30
CACVPENEKLFF
TGTGCCTGCGTCCCCGAAAATGAAAAACTGTTTTTT
>TRBJ2-3|many|TRBD2|TRBV10-3
CAIKRGGNTDTQYF
TGTGCCATAAAGCGGGGGGGAAACACAGATACGCAGTATTTT
>TRBJ1-2|few|TRBD1|TRBV4-1
CASSRTTGGNYGYTF
TGCGCCAGCAGCCGAACGACAGGGGGCAACTATGGCTACACCTTC
>TRBJ2-3|.|.|TRBV7-9
CASSSRSSLGDTQYF
TGTGCCAGCAGCTCCCGATCATCGTTAGGTGATACGCAGTATTTT
>TRBJ2-7|.|TRBD1|TRBV15
CATSSDRVYERYF
TGTGCCACCAGCAGCGACAGGGTCTACGAGCGGTACTTC
>TRBJ1-1|many|.|TRBV7-9
CASSAQGTEAFF
TGTGCCAGCAGCGCTCAGGGGACTGAAGCTTTCTTT
>TRBJ1-4|.|.|TRBV12-3/TRBV12-4
CASSLGTLNEKLFF
TGTGCCAGCAGTTTGGGGACGCTTAATGAAAAACTGTTTTTT
>TRBJ2-1|few|TRBD2|TRBV11-2
CASSHPSGGGSSYNEQFF
TGTGCCAGCAGCCACCCTAGCGGGGGAGGGAGCTCCTACAATGAGCAGTTCTTC
>TRBJ2-3|few|.|TRBV3-1
CASKSYADTQYF
TGTGCCAGCAAAAGTTACGCAGATACGCAGTATTTT
>TRBJ1-5|few|TRBD1|TRBV19
CATTTGFNQPQHF
TGTGCCACTACGACAGGGTTCAATCAGCCCCAGCATTTT
>TRBJ2-5|.|.|TRBV6-5
CASSYSGPKRETQYF
TGTGCCAGCAGTTACTCGGGACCAAAACGGGAGACCCAGTACTTC